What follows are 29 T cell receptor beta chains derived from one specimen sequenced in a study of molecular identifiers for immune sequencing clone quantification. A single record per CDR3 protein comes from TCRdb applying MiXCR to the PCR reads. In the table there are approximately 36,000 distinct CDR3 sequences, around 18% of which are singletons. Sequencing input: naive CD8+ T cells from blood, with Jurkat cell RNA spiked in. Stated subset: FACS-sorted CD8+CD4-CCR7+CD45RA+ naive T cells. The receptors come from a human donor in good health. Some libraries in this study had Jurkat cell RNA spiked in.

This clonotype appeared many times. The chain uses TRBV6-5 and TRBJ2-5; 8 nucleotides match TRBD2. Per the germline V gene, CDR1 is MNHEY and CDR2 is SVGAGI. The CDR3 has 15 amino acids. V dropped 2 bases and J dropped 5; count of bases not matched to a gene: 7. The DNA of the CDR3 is TGTGCCAGCAGTTACGGGCTAGCGGGTCCGGAGACCCAGTACTTC. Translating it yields CASSYGLAGPETQYF.

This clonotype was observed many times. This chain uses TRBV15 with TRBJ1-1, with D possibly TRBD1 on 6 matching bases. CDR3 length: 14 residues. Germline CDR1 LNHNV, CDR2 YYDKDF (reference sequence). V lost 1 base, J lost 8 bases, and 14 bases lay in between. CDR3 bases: TGTGCCACCAGCAGAGTCATAGACAGGCAGGAAGCTTTCTTT. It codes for CATSRVIDRQEAFF.

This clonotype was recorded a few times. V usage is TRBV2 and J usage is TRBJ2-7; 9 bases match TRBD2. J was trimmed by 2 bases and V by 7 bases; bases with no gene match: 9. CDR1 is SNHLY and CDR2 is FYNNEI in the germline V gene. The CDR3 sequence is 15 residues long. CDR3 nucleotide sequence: TGTGCCAGCAAAGAAGGGCGGGGGGGGACCTACGAGCAGTACTTC. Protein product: CASKEGRGGTYEQYF.

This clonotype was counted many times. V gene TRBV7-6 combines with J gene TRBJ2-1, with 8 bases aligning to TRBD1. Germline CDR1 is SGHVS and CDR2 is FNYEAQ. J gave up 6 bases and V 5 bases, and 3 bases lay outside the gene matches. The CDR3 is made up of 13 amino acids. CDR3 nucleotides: TGTGCCAGCAGCCGAACAGGGGGCAATGAGCAGTTCTTC. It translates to CASSRTGGNEQFF.

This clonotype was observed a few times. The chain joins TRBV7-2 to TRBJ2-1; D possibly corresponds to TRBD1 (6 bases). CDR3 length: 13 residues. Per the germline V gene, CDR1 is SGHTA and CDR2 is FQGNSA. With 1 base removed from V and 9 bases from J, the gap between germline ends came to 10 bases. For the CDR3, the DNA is TGTGCCAGCAGCTTAGGGGGGCCAGGTGAGCAGTTCTTC. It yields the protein CASSLGGPGEQFF. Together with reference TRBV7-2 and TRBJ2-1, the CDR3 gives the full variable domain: GAGVSQSPSNKVTEKGKDVELRCDPISGHTALYWYRQSLGQGLEFLIYFQGNSAPDKSGLPSDRFSAERTGGSVSTLTIQRTQQEDSAVYLCASSLGGPGEQFFGPGTRLTVL.

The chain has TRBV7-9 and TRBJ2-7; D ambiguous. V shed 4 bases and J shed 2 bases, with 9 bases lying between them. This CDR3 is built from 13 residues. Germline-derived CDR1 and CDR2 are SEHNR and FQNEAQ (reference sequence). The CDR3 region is CASSYTTAYEQYF. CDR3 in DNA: TGTGCCAGCAGCTACACAACGGCCTACGAGCAGTACTTC.

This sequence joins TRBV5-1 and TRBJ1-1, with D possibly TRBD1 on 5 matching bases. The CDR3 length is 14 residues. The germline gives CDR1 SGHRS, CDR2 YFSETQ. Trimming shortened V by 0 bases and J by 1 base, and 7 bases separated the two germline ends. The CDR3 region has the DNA TGCGCCAGCAGCTTGGGAGGGGCGAACACTGAAGCTTTCTTT. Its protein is CASSLGGANTEAFF.

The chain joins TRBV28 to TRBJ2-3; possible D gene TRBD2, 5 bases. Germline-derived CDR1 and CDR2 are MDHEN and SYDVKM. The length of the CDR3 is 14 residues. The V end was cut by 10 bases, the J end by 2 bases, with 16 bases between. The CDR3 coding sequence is TGTGCCATTCTAGTACCGGGGTTCACAGATACGCAGTATTTT. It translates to CAILVPGFTDTQYF.

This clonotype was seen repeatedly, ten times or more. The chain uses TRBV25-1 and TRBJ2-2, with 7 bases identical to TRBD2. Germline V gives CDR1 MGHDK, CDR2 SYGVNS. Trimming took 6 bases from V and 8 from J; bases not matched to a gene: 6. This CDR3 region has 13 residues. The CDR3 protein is CASRASGAGELFF. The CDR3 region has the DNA TGTGCCAGCAGGGCCAGCGGGGCTGGGGAGCTGTTTTTT.

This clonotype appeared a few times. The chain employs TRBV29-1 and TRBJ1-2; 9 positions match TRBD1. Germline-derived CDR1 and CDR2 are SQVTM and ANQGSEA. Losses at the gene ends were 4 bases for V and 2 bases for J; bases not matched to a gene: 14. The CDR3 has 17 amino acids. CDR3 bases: TGCAGCGTTGTAGGAGGGACAGGGCGATCGTCCAACTATGGCTACACCTTC. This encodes CSVVGGTGRSSNYGYTF. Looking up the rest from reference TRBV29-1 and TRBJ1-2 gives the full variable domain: SAVISQKPSRDICQRGTSLTIQCQVDSQVTMMFWYRQQPGQSLTLIATANQGSEATYESGFVIDKFPISRPNLTFSTLTVSNMSPEDSSIYLCSVVGGTGRSSNYGYTFGSGTRLTVV.

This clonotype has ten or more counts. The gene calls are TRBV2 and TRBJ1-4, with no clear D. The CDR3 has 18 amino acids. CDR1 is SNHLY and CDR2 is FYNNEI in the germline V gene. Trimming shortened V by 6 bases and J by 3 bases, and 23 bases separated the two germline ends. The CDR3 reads CASSVGPINLSPNEKLFF. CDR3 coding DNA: TGTGCCAGCAGCGTTGGACCTATCAATCTATCACCTAATGAAAAACTGTTTTTT.

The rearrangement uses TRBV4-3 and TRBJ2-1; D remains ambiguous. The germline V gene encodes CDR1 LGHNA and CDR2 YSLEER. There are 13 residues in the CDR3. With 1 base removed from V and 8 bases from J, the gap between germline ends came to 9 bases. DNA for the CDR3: TGCGCCAGCAGCCAAGTGTGGGGTGATGAGCAGTTCTTC. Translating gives CASSQVWGDEQFF.

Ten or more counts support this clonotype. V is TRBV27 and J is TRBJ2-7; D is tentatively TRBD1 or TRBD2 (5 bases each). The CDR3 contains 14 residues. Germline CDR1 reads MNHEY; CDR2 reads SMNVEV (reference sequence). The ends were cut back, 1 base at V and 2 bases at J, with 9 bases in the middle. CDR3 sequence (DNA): TGTGCCAGCAGTTTATTGGGGGATCCCTACGAGCAGTACTTC. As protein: CASSLLGDPYEQYF.

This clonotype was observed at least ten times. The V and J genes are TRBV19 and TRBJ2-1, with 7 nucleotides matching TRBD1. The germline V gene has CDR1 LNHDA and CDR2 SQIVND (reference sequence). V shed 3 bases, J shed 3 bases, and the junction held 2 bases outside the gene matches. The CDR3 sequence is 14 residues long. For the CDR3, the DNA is TGTGCCAGTAGTATGACAGGGAGCTACAATGAGCAGTTCTTC. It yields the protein CASSMTGSYNEQFF.

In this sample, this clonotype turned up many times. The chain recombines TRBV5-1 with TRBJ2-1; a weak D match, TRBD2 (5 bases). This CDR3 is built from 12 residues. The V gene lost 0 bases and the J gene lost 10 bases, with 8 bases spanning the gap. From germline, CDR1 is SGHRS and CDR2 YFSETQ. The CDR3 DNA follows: TGCGCCAGCAGCTTGGGCGGAGGCGAGCAGTTCTTC. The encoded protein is CASSLGGGEQFF.

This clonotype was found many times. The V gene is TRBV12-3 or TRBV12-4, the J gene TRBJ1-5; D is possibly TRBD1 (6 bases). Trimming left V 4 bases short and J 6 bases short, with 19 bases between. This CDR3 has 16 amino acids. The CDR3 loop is CASSYKQGRASQPQHF. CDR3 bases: TGTGCCAGCAGTTATAAACAGGGAAGGGCGAGTCAGCCCCAGCATTTT.

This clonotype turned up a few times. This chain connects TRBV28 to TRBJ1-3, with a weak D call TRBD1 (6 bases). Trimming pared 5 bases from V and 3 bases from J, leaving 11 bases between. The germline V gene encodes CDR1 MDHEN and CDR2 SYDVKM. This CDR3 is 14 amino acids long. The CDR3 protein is CASSATGFGNTIYF. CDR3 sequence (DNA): TGTGCCAGCAGTGCTACAGGGTTTGGAAACACCATATATTTT.

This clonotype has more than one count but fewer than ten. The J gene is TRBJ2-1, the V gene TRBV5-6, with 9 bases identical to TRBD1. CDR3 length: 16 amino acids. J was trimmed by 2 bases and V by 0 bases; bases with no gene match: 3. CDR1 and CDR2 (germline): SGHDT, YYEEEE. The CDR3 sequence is CASSLAGTGPYNEQFF. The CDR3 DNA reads TGTGCCAGCAGCTTGGCGGGGACAGGGCCCTACAATGAGCAGTTCTTC.

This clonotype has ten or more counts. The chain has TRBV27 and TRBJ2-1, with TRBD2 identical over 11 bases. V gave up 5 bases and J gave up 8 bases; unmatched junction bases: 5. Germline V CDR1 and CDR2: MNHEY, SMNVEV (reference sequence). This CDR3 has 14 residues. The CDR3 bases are TGTGCCAGCAGTGTACTAGCGGGAGTCTATGAGCAGTTCTTC. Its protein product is CASSVLAGVYEQFF.

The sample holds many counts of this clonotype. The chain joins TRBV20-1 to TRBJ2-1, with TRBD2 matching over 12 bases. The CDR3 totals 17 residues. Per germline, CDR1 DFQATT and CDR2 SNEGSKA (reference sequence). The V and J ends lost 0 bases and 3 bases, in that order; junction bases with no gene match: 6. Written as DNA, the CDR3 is TGCAGTGCTAGAGATCCCAGGACTAGCGGGATCTACAATGAGCAGTTCTTC. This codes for CSARDPRTSGIYNEQFF.

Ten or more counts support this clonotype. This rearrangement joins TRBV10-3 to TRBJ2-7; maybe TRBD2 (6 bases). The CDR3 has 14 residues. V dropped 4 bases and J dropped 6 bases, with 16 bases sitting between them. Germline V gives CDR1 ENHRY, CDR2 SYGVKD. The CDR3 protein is CAISALPLASEQYF. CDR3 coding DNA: TGTGCCATCAGTGCCTTACCCCTAGCGAGCGAGCAGTACTTC.

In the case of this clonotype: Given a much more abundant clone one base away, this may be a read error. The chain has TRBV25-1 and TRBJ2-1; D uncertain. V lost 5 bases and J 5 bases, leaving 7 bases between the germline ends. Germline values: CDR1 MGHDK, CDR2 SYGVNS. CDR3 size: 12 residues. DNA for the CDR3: TGTGCCAGCAGTTGGAAGAACAATGAGCAGTTCTTC. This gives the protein CASSWKNNEQFF.

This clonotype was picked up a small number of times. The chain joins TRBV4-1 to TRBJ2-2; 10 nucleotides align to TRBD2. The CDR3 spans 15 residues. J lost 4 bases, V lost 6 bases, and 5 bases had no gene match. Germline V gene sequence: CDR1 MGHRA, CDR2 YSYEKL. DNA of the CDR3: TGCGCCAGCAGAGCAGCGGGAGGGCGCACCGGGGAGCTGTTTTTT. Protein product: CASRAAGGRTGELFF.

CDR3 in amino acids: CASSLLATDTQYF. The CDR3 DNA reads TGTGCCAGCAGTCTTCTAGCGACAGATACGCAGTATTTT. This chain links TRBV27 with TRBJ2-3, with D possibly TRBD2 on 6 matching bases. CDR1 and CDR2 (germline): MNHEY, SMNVEV (reference sequence). The V end lost 5 bases, the J end lost 3 bases, and 9 bases lay between the germline ends. The CDR3 length is 13 residues.

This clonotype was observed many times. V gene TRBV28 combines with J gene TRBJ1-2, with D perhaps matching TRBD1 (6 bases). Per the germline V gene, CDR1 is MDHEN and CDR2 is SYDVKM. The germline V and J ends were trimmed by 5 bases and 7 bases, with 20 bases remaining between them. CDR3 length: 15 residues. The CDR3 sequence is CASSPRGGWVAGYTF. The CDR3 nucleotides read TGTGCCAGCAGTCCTCGAGGGGGGTGGGTGGCTGGCTACACCTTC.

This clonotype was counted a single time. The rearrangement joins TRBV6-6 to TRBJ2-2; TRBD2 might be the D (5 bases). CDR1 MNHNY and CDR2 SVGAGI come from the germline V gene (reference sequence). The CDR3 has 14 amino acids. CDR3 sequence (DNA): TGTGCAGGGAGAGGTCTCGATAACACCGGGGAGCTGTTTTTT. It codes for CAGRGLDNTGELFF.

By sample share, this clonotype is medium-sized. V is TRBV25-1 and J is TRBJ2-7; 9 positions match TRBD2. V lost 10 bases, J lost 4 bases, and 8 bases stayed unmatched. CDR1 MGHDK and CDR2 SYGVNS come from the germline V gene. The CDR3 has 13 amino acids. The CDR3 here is CATDLAGGYEQYF. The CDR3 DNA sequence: TGTGCCACCGACCTCGCGGGAGGGTACGAGCAGTACTTC.

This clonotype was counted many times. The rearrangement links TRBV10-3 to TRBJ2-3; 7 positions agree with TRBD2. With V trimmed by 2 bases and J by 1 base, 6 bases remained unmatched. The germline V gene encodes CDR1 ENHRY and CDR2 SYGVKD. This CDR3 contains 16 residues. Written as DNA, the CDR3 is TGTGCCATCAGTGAGCGGGCGGGAGTCGGCACAGATACGCAGTATTTT. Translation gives CAISERAGVGTDTQYF.

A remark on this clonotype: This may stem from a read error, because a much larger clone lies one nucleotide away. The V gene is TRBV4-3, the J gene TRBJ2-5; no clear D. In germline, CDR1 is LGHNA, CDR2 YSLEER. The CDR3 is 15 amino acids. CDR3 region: CAGSQVVANQETQYF. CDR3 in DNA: TGCGCCGGCAGCCAAGTTGTTGCGAACCAAGAGACCCAGTACTTC.